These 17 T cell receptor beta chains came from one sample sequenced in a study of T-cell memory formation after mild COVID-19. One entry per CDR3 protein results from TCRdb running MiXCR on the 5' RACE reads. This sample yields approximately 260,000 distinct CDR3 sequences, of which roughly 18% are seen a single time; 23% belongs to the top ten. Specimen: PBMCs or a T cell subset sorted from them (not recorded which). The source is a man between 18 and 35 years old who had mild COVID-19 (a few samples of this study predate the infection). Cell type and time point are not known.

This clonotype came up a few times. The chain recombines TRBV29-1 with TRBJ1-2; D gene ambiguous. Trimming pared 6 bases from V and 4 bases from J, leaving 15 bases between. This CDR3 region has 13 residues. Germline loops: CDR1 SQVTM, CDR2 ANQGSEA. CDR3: CSVRWQAPYGYTF. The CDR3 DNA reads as TGCAGCGTCCGTTGGCAGGCTCCCTATGGCTACACCTTC.

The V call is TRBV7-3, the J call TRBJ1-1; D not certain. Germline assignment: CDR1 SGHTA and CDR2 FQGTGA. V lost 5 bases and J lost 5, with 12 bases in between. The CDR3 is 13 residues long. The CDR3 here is CASSRGPGTEAFF. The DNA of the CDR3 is TGTGCCAGCAGCCGGGGTCCGGGGACTGAAGCTTTCTTT.

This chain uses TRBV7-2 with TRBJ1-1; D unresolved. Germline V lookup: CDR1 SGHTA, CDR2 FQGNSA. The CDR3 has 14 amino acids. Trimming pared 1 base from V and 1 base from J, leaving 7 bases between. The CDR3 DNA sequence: TGTGCCAGCAGCTTAGACAGTCAGAACACTGAAGCTTTCTTT. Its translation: CASSLDSQNTEAFF.

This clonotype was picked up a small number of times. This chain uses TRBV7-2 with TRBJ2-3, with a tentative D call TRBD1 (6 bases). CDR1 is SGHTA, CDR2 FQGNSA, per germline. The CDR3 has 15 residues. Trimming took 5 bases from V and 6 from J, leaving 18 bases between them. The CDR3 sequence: CASSAQRGGRDTQYF. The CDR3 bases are TGTGCCAGCAGCGCCCAGAGAGGGGGTCGCGATACGCAGTATTTT.

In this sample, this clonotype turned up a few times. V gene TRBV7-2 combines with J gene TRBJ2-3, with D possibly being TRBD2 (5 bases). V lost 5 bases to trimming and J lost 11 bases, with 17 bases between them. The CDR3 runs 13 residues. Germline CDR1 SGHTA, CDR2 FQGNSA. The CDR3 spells CASSPGLSGWQYF. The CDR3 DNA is TGTGCCAGCAGCCCCGGTCTCAGCGGATGGCAGTATTTT.

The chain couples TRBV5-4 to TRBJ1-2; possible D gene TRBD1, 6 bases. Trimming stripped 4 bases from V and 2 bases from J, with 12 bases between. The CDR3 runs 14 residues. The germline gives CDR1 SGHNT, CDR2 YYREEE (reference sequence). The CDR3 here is CASSPTGQNYGYTF. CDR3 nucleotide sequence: TGTGCCAGCAGCCCCACCGGACAGAACTATGGCTACACCTTC.

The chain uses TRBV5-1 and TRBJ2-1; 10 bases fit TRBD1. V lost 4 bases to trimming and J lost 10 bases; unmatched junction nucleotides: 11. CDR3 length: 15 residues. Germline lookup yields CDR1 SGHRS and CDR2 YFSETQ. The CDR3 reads CASSAGQGLLREQFF. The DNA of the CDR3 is TGCGCCAGCAGCGCGGGACAGGGGTTACTCCGGGAGCAGTTCTTC.

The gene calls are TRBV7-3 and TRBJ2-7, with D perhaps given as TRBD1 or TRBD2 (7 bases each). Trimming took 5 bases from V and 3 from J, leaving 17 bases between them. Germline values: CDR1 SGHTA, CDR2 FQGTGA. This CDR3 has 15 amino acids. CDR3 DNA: TGTGCCAGCAGCCCTGGGACAGCGGGGCTCTACGAGCAGTACTTC. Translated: CASSPGTAGLYEQYF. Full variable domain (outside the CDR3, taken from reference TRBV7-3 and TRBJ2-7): GAGVSQTPSNKVTEKGKYVELRCDPISGHTALYWYRQSLGQGPEFLIYFQGTGAADDSGLPNDRFFAVRPEGSVSTLKIQRTERGDSAVYLCASSPGTAGLYEQYFGPGTRLTVT.

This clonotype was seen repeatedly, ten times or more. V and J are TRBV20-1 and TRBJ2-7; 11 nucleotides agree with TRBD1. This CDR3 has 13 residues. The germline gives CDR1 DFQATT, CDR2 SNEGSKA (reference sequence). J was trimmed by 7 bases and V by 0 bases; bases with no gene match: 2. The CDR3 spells CSARDGQGAEQYF. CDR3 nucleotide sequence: TGCAGTGCTAGAGATGGACAGGGGGCGGAGCAGTACTTC.

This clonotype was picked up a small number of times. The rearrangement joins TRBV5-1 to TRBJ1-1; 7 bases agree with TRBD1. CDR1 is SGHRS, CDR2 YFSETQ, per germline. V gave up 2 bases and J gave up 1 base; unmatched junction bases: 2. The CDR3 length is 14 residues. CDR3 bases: TGCGCCAGCAGCTTACAGGGGAAGAACACTGAAGCTTTCTTT. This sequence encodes CASSLQGKNTEAFF. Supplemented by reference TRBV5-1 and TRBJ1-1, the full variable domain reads KAGVTQTPRYLIKTRGQQVTLSCSPISGHRSVSWYQQTPGQGLQFLFEYFSETQRNKGNFPGRFSGRQFSNSRSEMNVSTLELGDSALYLCASSLQGKNTEAFFGQGTRLTVV.

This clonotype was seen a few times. CDR3 nucleotides: TGTGCCAGCAGTTTTGGAGGGGAGAGAGAGACCCAGTACTTC. Translated: CASSFGGERETQYF. This chain links TRBV12-3 or TRBV12-4 with TRBJ2-5; possible D gene TRBD2, 6 bases. This CDR3 has 14 residues. The germline V and J ends were trimmed by 3 bases and 4 bases, with 12 bases remaining between them.

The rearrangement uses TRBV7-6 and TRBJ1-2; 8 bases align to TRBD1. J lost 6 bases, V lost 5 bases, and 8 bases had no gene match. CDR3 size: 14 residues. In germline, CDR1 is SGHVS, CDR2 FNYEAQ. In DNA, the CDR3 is TGTGCCAGCAGCCCTAGGACAGGGTGGGATGGCTACACCTTC. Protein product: CASSPRTGWDGYTF.

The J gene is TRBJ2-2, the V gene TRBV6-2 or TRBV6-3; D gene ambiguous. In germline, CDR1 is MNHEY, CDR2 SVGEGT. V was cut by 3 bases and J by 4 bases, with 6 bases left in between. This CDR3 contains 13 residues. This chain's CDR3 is CASSYPSTGELFF. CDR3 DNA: TGTGCCAGCAGTTATCCGTCCACCGGGGAGCTGTTTTTT.

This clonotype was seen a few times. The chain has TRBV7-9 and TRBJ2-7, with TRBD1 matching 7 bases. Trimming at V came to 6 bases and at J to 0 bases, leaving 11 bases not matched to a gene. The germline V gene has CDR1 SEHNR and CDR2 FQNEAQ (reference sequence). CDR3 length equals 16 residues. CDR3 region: CASRALPTGSSYEQYF. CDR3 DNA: TGTGCCAGCAGGGCCTTGCCGACAGGGAGCTCCTACGAGCAGTACTTC.

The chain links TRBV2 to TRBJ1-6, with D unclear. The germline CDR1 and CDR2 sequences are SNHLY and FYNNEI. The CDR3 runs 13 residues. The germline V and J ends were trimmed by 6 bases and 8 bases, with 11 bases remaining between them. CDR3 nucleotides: TGTGCCAGCAGGGAGGAACAAGATTCACCCCTCCACTTT. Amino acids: CASREEQDSPLHF.

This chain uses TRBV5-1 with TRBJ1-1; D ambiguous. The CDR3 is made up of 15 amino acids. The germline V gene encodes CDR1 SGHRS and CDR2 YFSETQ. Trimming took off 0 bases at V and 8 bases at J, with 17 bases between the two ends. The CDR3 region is CASSLGPGREAEAFF. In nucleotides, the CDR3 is TGCGCCAGCAGCTTGGGGCCGGGGAGGGAAGCCGAAGCTTTCTTT.

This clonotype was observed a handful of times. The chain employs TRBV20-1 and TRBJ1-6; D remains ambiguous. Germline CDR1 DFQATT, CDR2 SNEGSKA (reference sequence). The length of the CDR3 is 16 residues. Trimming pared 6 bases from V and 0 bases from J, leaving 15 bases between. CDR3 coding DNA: TGCAGTGCCGCCCAGACTCGGAGCTCCTATAATTCACCCCTCCACTTT. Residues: CSAAQTRSSYNSPLHF.